This record covers a single TCR beta chain. This clone has only a few counts. The antigen this receptor binds is unknown. No base qualities exist here, and no much larger clone lies one base off it. The cohort was made up of roughly 670 healthy bone marrow donors. At the time of sampling, all cohort members were nominally healthy, though unrecorded immune exposures were likely present. CMV serostatus was recorded as positive for roughly 300 and negative for about 50% of the roughly 670 cohort members, whereas no CMV serostatus was recorded for the donor in question. Each donor provided a peripheral blood sample, and peripheral blood mononuclear cells were used for TCR beta sequencing. The Qiagen DNeasy Blood Extraction Kit was used to extract genomic DNA from the blood cell samples. At the junction V is shortened by 7 bases and J by 4 bases; bases outside the gene matches: 6. From its cysteine to its phenylalanine, the CDR3 spans 13 amino acids. The DNA shown is the 39-base CDR3, in frame from base 1. Based on the germline V gene, the CDR1 and CDR2 sequences are SNHLY and FYNNEI.

This entry is derived from a study of cytomegalovirus exposure and HLA in healthy donors (dated by TCRdb to 2017 to 2019). With respect to the entire study: An earlier analysis of some 550 of the donors reported roughly 300 Gb of sequence data and 100 million to 140 million unique TCR beta sequences from about 179 million T cells. Roughly 300 gigabases of sequencing data and 70 million to 100 million unique TCR sequences made up an early release that covered about 640 HLA-typed donors. Of the approximately 400 genotyped donors, 65% to 90% were placed in the genetic ancestry cluster associated with self-reported Caucasian donors. The study aimed to test whether cataloging public T cell receptors could reveal signatures of past pathogen exposure. The study profiled the T cell repertoires of under 850 subjects by immunosequencing and related them to cytomegalovirus serostatus. Besides the first cohort of approximately 710 subjects, a separate validation cohort made up of 120 different subjects was used. The study combined high-throughput TCR immunosequencing, statistical association of individual TCRs with disease status, and machine learning to predict cytomegalovirus infection status. A later analysis re-analyzed previously published TCR beta repertoires from hundreds of donors and added high-resolution HLA genotyping to study TCR occurrence patterns. In the later analysis, no new phenotypic data were used to find candidate immune exposures; instead, reliance was placed on TCR beta sequences and their occurrence across donors. An earlier analysis of 587 of the donors used high-throughput TCR beta sequencing to judge whether each TCR beta V gene segment behaved as functional or pseudogenic. Donor age, sex, ethnicity and CMV serostatus were compiled together with the repertoire data. A later genetic analysis took genome-wide SNP genotypes for about 55% of the 666 donors and used that subset as a discovery cohort. Every discovery cohort repertoire had been produced on one sequencing platform. Class I and class II HLA loci were covered by the typing at four-digit resolution. Typing coverage differed by locus: A, B, C, DRB1 and DQB1 were typed in about 629-640 donors, DQA1 in roughly 510, DPA1 in 600 to 610, and DPB1 in around 490. Roughly five DR-DQ haplotypes were handled as single units for association and clustering because linkage in the cohort was strong. Among around 400 genotyped donors of the cohort, an average of about 220,000 unique TCR beta nucleotide sequences was sequenced per donor, of which approximately 18% were non-productive. Study-wide conclusions, independent of this receptor: The sequencing pipeline was judged likely to have produced a cluster of highly shared sequence variants as a technical artifact. A total of around 150 TCR beta chains were listed by the study as associated with cytomegalovirus. In a later analysis, around 17,000 TCR beta sequences were associated with specific HLA alleles at a false discovery rate of 0.05. Most TCR sequences were observed very rarely across donors, whereas some public TCRs were present in many individuals. A further reported finding was that TCR beta sequences accurately predicted the HLA-A and HLA-B alleles for most subjects in the first cohort. A later analysis reported that several top co-occurrence clusters appeared linked to parvovirus B19, influenza, CMV and Epstein-Barr virus. About 17 rarely observed V segments, including chromosome 9 orphons, were excluded from the earlier analysis of approximately 500 of the donors because counts were too low. Because the 87-base-pair reads could not distinguish some IMGT-functional V segments, including TRBV6-2 and TRBV6-3, those segments were excluded. In a later genetic analysis, fewer N-insertions in productive TCRs were reported among donors in an Asian-associated ancestry cluster than the roughly 700-donor mean. According to a later analysis, most CMV-associated TCR beta chains appeared to be HLA-restricted, and the HLA associations seemed to be driven largely by CMV exposure. Cytomegalovirus status was reported to be diagnosed by the classifier with high specificity and sensitivity in both the original and validation cohorts. In vitro tests confirmed that a few of the cytomegalovirus-associated TCR beta chains recognize cytomegalovirus antigens. It was suggested by the authors that the approach could potentially be generalized to other disease states and immunological phenotypes. A later genetic analysis associated a missense DCLRE1C variant with V-gene and J-gene trimming of TCR beta chains, and an independent cohort replicated the association. In an earlier analysis of 587 of the donors, most TCR beta V segments appeared in productive rearrangements about 90% or about 30% of the time, broadly matching IMGT annotations. Linkage disequilibrium might explain the correlated functional status among segregating V segments, but an unknown experimental factor could not be ruled out. Because HLA typing was unavailable for some donors at each locus, only the typed subset was used in association tests. A later analysis found that HLA-associated TCR beta chains were more clonally expanded and had lower generation probabilities than equally common non-associated chains. Immune exposure information for the cohort was limited to CMV serostatus. Only TCR beta chains were sequenced in this cohort, and the absence of alpha or paired-chain data limited detectable features. Sequencing depth was assumed to be roughly uniform across donors in the presence/absence analyses, though that assumption may not hold. Strong co-occurrence of HLA alleles, especially DR and DQ, made assigning TCR associations to individual alleles difficult. According to a later analysis, TCR association rates differed among HLA loci, with DRB1 alleles showing the most associated TCRs and HLA-C alleles showing the fewest.

The library relied on the immunoSEQ multiplex PCR assay. The multiplex PCR relied on a mix of 60 forward primers for TCR Vbeta segments and 13 reverse primers for TCR Jbeta segments. The CDR3 region of rearranged TCR beta genes was amplified from genomic DNA with a multiplex PCR assay. The amplified TCR beta libraries were sequenced on the Illumina HiSeq System as 87-base-pair reads. The published analysis was carried out like this. A later analysis counted approximately 74 million unique TCR beta chains across the 550 to 700 repertoires, and some 11 million of these chains were shared by at least two donors. Raw reads were error-corrected and collapsed into unique sequences by a nearest-neighbor algorithm in which closely related sequences were merged to remove PCR and sequencing errors. Alignment of CDR3 sequences to IMGT reference sequences was used to assign V, D and J gene segments. For a sequence to be retained, a match of at least six nucleotides was required to both a V gene segment and a J gene segment. A rearrangement counted as productive if the CDR3 had no stop codons and remained in frame with V and J, and every other rearrangement counted as non-productive. Following IMGT convention, CDR3 was defined as the stretch from the second conserved V-encoded cysteine up to the conserved J-encoded phenylalanine. The earlier analysis of 500 to 750 of the donors excluded any sequence lacking an unambiguous match to a single V gene segment. In an earlier analysis of 587 of the donors, a V segment was called functional when productive rearrangements were above 56.7%, and segregating when the standard deviation between donors exceeded 5%. A statistical classification framework was developed to diagnose cytomegalovirus status using the catalog of TCR beta chain sequences. A later analysis assigned V and J genes by comparing TCR nucleotide sequences with IMGT/GENE-DB human TR gene sequences. Using the TCRdist pipeline, a later analysis assigned CDR3 sequences along with most-parsimonious VDJ recombination scenarios. In a later analysis, each TCR beta chain was defined by its CDR3 amino acid sequence together with its V-gene family, and reads lacking a unique V-gene family were excluded. In a later analysis, around 650 highly shared, low-generation-probability nucleotide sequences were removed to address suspected cross-contamination and a sequencing artifact. In a later analysis, a clonal expansion index was calculated for each public chain from normalized within-repertoire ranks of inferred template counts. Generation probabilities in a later analysis came from a VDJ recombination model fitted to out-of-frame rearrangements, and those results were checked against IGoR. Hypergeometric tests were used in a later analysis to score TCR-TCR, TCR-HLA and TCR-CMV co-occurrence, with a repertoire-size bias correction applied to the TCR pairs. To estimate false discovery rates, a later analysis permuted the HLA or CMV assignments 20 times. In a later analysis, co-occurring TCRs were grouped using DBSCAN, with TCRdist sequence similarity added in when clustering inside HLA-allele-positive subsets. For co-occurrence clustering, repertoires with fewer than 30,000 or more than 120,000 public chains were excluded, along with five repertoires with anomalous nucleotide sharing. This is the immuneACCESS table as TCRdb keeps it, with only in-frame sequences that have V and J called. A part of the clones is gone; compared with another copy, unresolved V genes explain less than half, and the rest is unexplained. V, J and clone size were drawn from that table, and D and trimming were deduced from the DNA. The sample has 180,000 or so clones on record, under 80% of them singletons. The top ten clones comprise 2% to 2.5% of the sample.

Recombination joined TRBV2 with TRBJ2-5; 7 middle bases align to TRBD2. The clonotype comes from a human donor in good health. Sequencing used PBMCs. This receptor has the CDR3 CASTGGPRETQYF. The bases read TGTGCCAGCACGGGGGGTCCCCGAGAGACCCAGTACTTC.